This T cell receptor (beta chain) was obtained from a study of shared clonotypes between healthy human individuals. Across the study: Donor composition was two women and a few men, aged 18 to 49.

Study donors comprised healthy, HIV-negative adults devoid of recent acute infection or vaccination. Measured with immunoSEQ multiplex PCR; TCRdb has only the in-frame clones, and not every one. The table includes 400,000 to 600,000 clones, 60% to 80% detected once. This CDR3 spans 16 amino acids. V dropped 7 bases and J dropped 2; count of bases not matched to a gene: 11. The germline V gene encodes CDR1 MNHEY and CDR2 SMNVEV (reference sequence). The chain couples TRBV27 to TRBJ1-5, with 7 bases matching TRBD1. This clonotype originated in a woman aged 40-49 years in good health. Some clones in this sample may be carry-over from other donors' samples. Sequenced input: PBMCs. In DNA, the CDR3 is TGTGCCAGCAATGCCCAGGGGGGGTTGGGCAATCAGCCCCAGCATTTT. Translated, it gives CASNAQGGLGNQPQHF.